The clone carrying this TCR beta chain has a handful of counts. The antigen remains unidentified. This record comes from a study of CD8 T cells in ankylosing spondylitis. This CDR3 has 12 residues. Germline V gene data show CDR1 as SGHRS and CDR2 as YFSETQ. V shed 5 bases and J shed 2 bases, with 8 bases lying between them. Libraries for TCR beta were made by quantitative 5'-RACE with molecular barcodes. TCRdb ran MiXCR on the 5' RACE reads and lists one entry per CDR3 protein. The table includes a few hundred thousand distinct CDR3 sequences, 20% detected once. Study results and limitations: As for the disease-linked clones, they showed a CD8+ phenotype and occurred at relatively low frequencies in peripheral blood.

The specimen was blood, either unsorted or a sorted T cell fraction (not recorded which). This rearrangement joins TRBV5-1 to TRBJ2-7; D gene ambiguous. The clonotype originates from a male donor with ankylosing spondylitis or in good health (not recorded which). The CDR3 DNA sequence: TGCGCCAGCAGTAGGGATCCCTACGAGCAGTACGTC. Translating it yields CASSRDPYEQYV.